Below are 28 T cell receptor beta chains sequenced from a single sample in a study of vaccination effects on CD4 cells after COVID-19. Method: immunoSEQ multiplex PCR; TCRdb's copy keeps in-frame clones and lacks some. The top ten clones hold roughly 22% of a sample with about 27,000 clones, over 65% of them seen once. Antigen-specific CD4+ T cells expanded by the ViraFEST assay with viral peptide pools were then sequenced. Following an approximately 11-day culture, CD4+ T cells were purified. No vaccinee had earlier SARS-CoV-2 infection, and nucleocapsid antibodies were negative. Which antigens these TCRs recognize remains unknown. Source: CD4+ T cells from PBMCs cultured with HCoV-NL63 spike peptides, taken before COVID-19 vaccination. These receptors were taken from a human donor who received a COVID-19 vaccine.

This clone has only a few counts. The gene calls are TRBV3-1 (or the pseudogene TRBV3-2) and TRBJ2-1; 9 nucleotides agree with TRBD2. The V segment lost 0 bases and the J segment 9 bases; nucleotides outside the gene matches: 6. The CDR3 contains 15 residues. Per the germline V gene, CDR1 is LGHDT and CDR2 is YNNKEL (reference sequence). The CDR3 protein is CASSQEGRGGSEQFF. The CDR3 nucleotides read TGTGCCAGCAGCCAAGAGGGGCGGGGGGGCTCTGAGCAGTTCTTC.

The chain has TRBV28 and TRBJ2-5; 7 nucleotides align to TRBD2. The CDR3 consists of 15 residues. Per germline, CDR1 MDHEN and CDR2 SYDVKM. With V trimmed by 4 bases and J by 1 base, 6 bases remained unmatched. CDR3 sequence (DNA): TGTGCCAGCAGTTCCCTCGCGGGAGCCCAAGAGACCCAGTACTTC. It specifies CASSSLAGAQETQYF.

The chain carries TRBV12-5 and TRBJ1-1; TRBD1 aligns across 7 bases. V lost 4 bases to trimming and J lost 2 bases; unmatched junction nucleotides: 4. Germline assignment: CDR1 LGHNT and CDR2 FRNRAP. The CDR3 loop spans 14 amino acids. This chain's CDR3 is CASGSGQPNTEAFF. CDR3 nucleotides: TGTGCTAGTGGTTCGGGACAGCCTAACACTGAAGCTTTCTTT.

As DNA, the CDR3 is TGTGCCAGCAGTTTGAGGGGATATAATTCACCCCTCCACTTT. Translating gives CASSLRGYNSPLHF. The chain has TRBV28 and TRBJ1-6; possible D gene TRBD1, 5 bases. Germline V gene sequence: CDR1 MDHEN, CDR2 SYDVKM. With 3 bases removed from V and 4 bases from J, the gap between germline ends came to 7 bases. The CDR3 has 14 amino acids.

This clone was counted a few times. V usage is TRBV27 and J usage is TRBJ1-6; possibly TRBD1 for D (6 bases). V was trimmed by 3 bases and J by 4 bases, leaving 10 bases between them. The CDR3 has 15 amino acids. Germline CDR1 is MNHEY and CDR2 is SMNVEV (reference sequence). The CDR3 sequence: CASSFGGRYNSPLHF. The CDR3 bases are TGTGCCAGCAGTTTTGGGGGCCGATATAATTCACCCCTCCACTTT.

This clone turned up a few times. V is TRBV5-1 and J is TRBJ2-6, with unresolved D. V lost 0 bases, J lost 0 bases, and 4 bases lay in between. Per germline, CDR1 SGHRS and CDR2 YFSETQ. The CDR3 totals 15 residues. CDR3: CASSLDSSGANVLTF. The DNA for the CDR3 is TGCGCCAGCAGCTTGGACAGCTCTGGGGCCAACGTCCTGACTTTC. Based on the CDR3 plus reference TRBV5-1 and TRBJ2-6, the full variable domain is KAGVTQTPRYLIKTRGQQVTLSCSPISGHRSVSWYQQTPGQGLQFLFEYFSETQRNKGNFPGRFSGRQFSNSRSEMNVSTLELGDSALYLCASSLDSSGANVLTFGAGSRLTVL.

This sequence joins TRBV9 and TRBJ2-3, with D uncertain. Trimming removed 0 bases from V and 2 bases from J, with 13 bases in between. CDR3 length equals 16 residues. CDR1 and CDR2 (germline): SGDLS, YYNGEE. The CDR3 coding sequence is TGTGCCAGCAGCGTAGCTAACTATGGGGTCACAGATACGCAGTATTTT. Translated: CASSVANYGVTDTQYF.

The rearrangement uses TRBV3-1 (or the pseudogene TRBV3-2) and TRBJ2-2, with D possibly TRBD1 on 5 matching bases. V lost 0 bases, J lost 1 base, and 12 bases lay in between. Germline V gives CDR1 LGHDT, CDR2 YNNKEL (reference sequence). This CDR3 region has 17 residues. The CDR3 coding sequence is TGTGCCAGCAGCCAAGATCCGCCAGGGTGGAACACCGGGGAGCTGTTTTTT. As protein: CASSQDPPGWNTGELFF.

The chain has TRBV28 and TRBJ1-2; D gene unclear. This CDR3 has 14 residues. Trimming pared 2 bases from V and 8 bases from J, leaving 15 bases between. Germline CDR1 and CDR2: MDHEN and SYDVKM. The CDR3 reads CASSLGGTANGYTF. DNA of the CDR3: TGTGCCAGCAGTTTAGGAGGCACAGCGAACGGCTACACCTTC.

This clone has more than one count but fewer than ten. This chain links TRBV6-6 with TRBJ1-2, with D perhaps TRBD1 (6 bases). Germline V lookup: CDR1 MNHNY, CDR2 SVGAGI (reference sequence). V lost 2 bases and J lost 2, with 12 bases in between. This CDR3 contains 15 residues. The DNA for the CDR3 is TGTGCCAGCAGTTACCAAGATCAGGGGAACTATGGCTACACCTTC. Translation: CASSYQDQGNYGYTF.

The chain recombines TRBV20-1 with TRBJ1-6; D unclear. Trimming took off 3 bases at V and 8 bases at J, with 17 bases between the two ends. Germline V gene data show CDR1 as DFQATT and CDR2 as SNEGSKA (reference sequence). The CDR3 extends over 15 amino acids. The chain's CDR3 is CSASYLGPAHSPLHF. CDR3 sequence (DNA): TGCAGTGCTAGTTACCTAGGGCCGGCACATTCACCCCTCCACTTT.

The rearrangement joins TRBV11-2 to TRBJ2-7; D not resolved. Germline V gene lookup returns CDR1 SGHAT and CDR2 FQNNGV. CDR3 size: 14 residues. V dropped 4 bases and J dropped 0 bases, with 10 bases sitting between them. CDR3 bases: TGTGCCAGCAGCTCGACTCCTTCCTCCTACGAGCAGTACTTC. Translated: CASSSTPSSYEQYF.

The chain joins TRBV5-5 to TRBJ2-5; TRBD2 might be the D (6 bases). Trimming left V 4 bases short and J 0 bases short, with 10 bases between. CDR1 is SGHKS, CDR2 YYEKEE, per germline (reference sequence). The CDR3 contains 14 residues. This CDR3 reads CASSPRDYQETQYF. The CDR3 nucleotides read TGTGCCAGCAGCCCAAGGGACTACCAAGAGACCCAGTACTTC.

J is TRBJ2-1 and V is TRBV10-3, with 11 bases that match TRBD1. Germline CDR1 reads ENHRY; CDR2 reads SYGVKD. V lost 6 bases to trimming and J lost 8 bases; unmatched junction nucleotides: 12. The CDR3 runs to 16 residues. CDR3 DNA: TGTGCCATCAGCACGCCGCCGGGACAGGGGGTCGATGAGCAGTTCTTC. Translating gives CAISTPPGQGVDEQFF.

About this clone itself: The sample carries other DNA sequences with the same CDR3. The rearrangement joins TRBV29-1 to TRBJ1-1; possibly TRBD1 for D (6 bases). The CDR3 has 13 residues. Germline V lookup: CDR1 SQVTM, CDR2 ANQGSEA. With 7 bases removed from V and 0 bases from J, the gap between germline ends came to 12 bases. CDR3 in amino acids: CSGSGHLNTEAFF. In DNA, the CDR3 is TGCAGCGGCTCGGGACACTTGAACACTGAAGCTTTCTTT.

V and J are TRBV6-5 and TRBJ2-7, with 7 nucleotides matching TRBD2. Unmatched junction bases numbered 7, after V lost 0 bases and J lost 2 bases. The germline CDR1 and CDR2 sequences are MNHEY and SVGAGI. This CDR3 is built from 16 residues. This CDR3 is CASSYSGGDRPYEQYF. The CDR3 DNA reads as TGTGCCAGCAGTTACTCGGGGGGGGACCGACCCTACGAGCAGTACTTC.

This chain links TRBV6-1 with TRBJ2-7; no clear D gene. The ends were cut back, 3 bases at V and 6 bases at J, with 9 bases in the middle. Germline V gene data show CDR1 as MNHNS and CDR2 as SASEGT. The CDR3 covers 12 residues. In DNA, the CDR3 is TGTGCCAGCAGTGACCCTTTACGCGAGCAGTACTTC. It codes for CASSDPLREQYF.

CDR3 coding DNA: TGTGCCAGCAGCTCCACGACAGGGGGCCTGGAGACCCAGTACTTC. Translating it yields CASSSTTGGLETQYF. V gene TRBV7-3 combines with J gene TRBJ2-5; 10 nucleotides agree with TRBD1. The germline V gene encodes CDR1 SGHTA and CDR2 FQGTGA. The CDR3 runs 15 residues. The J segment lost 5 bases and the V segment lost 4 bases, leaving 7 bases of the junction unmatched.

This clone was seen a few times. The rearrangement links TRBV19 to TRBJ2-7, with D possibly being TRBD1 or TRBD2 (5 bases each). Germline CDR1 reads LNHDA; CDR2 reads SQIVND (reference sequence). V was clipped by 3 bases and J by 3 bases, with 12 bases between them. The CDR3 has 14 residues. DNA for the CDR3: TGTGCCAGTAGTATGACGGGGCGGAACTACGAGCAGTACTTC. Its translation: CASSMTGRNYEQYF. The entire variable domain, with the rest obtained from reference TRBV19 and TRBJ2-7, is as follows: DGGITQSPKYLFRKEGQNVTLSCEQNLNHDAMYWYRQDPGQGLRLIYYSQIVNDFQKGDIAEGYSVSREKKESFPLTVTSAQKNPTAFYLCASSMTGRNYEQYFGPGTRLTVT.

V is TRBV21-1 and J is TRBJ1-3; TRBD1 is the table's D call and was not checked against the DNA. TRBV21-1 is an annotated pseudogene. The CDR3 spans 16 residues. The CDR3 loop is CASSKNQVNGGNTIYF. The CDR3 DNA reads as TGTGCCAGCAGCAAAAATCAGGTAAACGGTGGAAACACCATATATTTT.

The rearrangement joins TRBV10-2 to TRBJ1-5; TRBD1 agrees at 9 bases. Germline V gene data show CDR1 as WSHSY and CDR2 as SAAADI. This CDR3 spans 15 amino acids. With 0 bases clipped from V and 6 bases from J, the junction kept 3 bases outside the gene matches. The CDR3 DNA sequence: TGCGCCAGCAGTGAGTCGGACAGGGGTGTTCAGCCCCAGCATTTT. As protein: CASSESDRGVQPQHF.

In this sample, this clone turned up a few times. CDR3 coding DNA: TGTGCCACCAGAGACGGACTAGCGGGAGGGAATGAGCAGTTCTTC. It translates to CATRDGLAGGNEQFF. The rearrangement links TRBV15 to TRBJ2-1, with 15 bases fitting TRBD2. This CDR3 region has 15 residues. J lost 7 bases, V lost 6 bases, and 4 bases had no gene match. Germline values: CDR1 LNHNV, CDR2 YYDKDF (reference sequence).

The J gene is TRBJ2-7, the V gene TRBV7-9; weak D call: TRBD2 (6 bases). The CDR3 consists of 17 residues. CDR1 and CDR2 (germline): SEHNR, FQNEAQ (reference sequence). Trimming shortened V by 1 base and J by 0 bases, and 16 bases separated the two germline ends. The CDR3 nucleotides read TGTGCCAGCAGCTTAGTTGATTGGGGGACTGGCTCCTACGAGCAGTACTTC. Translation: CASSLVDWGTGSYEQYF.

The rearrangement links TRBV29-1 to TRBJ2-3, with TRBD1 as a possible D gene (6 bases). The V end was cut by 6 bases, the J end by 2 bases, with 9 bases between. Germline CDR1 and CDR2: SQVTM and ANQGSEA. This CDR3 region has 12 residues. The CDR3 region has the DNA TGCAGCGTGAACAGGGACACAGATACGCAGTATTTT. It yields the protein CSVNRDTDTQYF.

This clone was observed a few times. This chain links TRBV30 with TRBJ1-2; possibly TRBD1 for D (6 bases). CDR3 length equals 13 residues. The V end lost 2 bases, the J end lost 8 bases, and 15 bases lay between the germline ends. From germline, CDR1 is GTSNPN and CDR2 SVGIG (reference sequence). This CDR3 is CAWSSSGDRGYTF. In nucleotides, the CDR3 is TGTGCCTGGAGTAGCTCAGGGGATCGAGGCTACACCTTC.

The gene calls are TRBV27 and TRBJ2-7, with D perhaps being TRBD1 or TRBD2 (5 bases each). There are 13 residues in the CDR3. V dropped 6 bases and J dropped 7 bases, with 16 bases sitting between them. From germline, CDR1 is MNHEY and CDR2 SMNVEV (reference sequence). This CDR3 is CASSRGPTEEQYF. The DNA for the CDR3 is TGTGCCAGCAGCCGGGGACCGACGGAAGAGCAGTACTTC.

The chain has TRBV4-2 and TRBJ2-1; the match to TRBD2 covers 13 bases. Trimming cost V 4 bases and J 8 bases; bases outside gene matches: 8. The CDR3 contains 16 residues. Germline lookup yields CDR1 LGHNA and CDR2 YNFKEQ. CDR3 region: CASSLLRTSGSDEQFF. The CDR3 DNA reads TGTGCCAGCAGCCTTCTTAGGACTAGCGGGAGTGATGAGCAGTTCTTC.

V is TRBV6-5 and J is TRBJ1-5; unclear D gene. Trimming removed 8 bases from V and 8 bases from J, with 16 bases in between. Germline V lookup: CDR1 MNHEY, CDR2 SVGAGI. The CDR3 extends over 13 amino acids. CDR3 in amino acids: CASRPGGYEPQHF. CDR3 in DNA: TGTGCCAGCCGACCTGGAGGATACGAGCCCCAGCATTTT.